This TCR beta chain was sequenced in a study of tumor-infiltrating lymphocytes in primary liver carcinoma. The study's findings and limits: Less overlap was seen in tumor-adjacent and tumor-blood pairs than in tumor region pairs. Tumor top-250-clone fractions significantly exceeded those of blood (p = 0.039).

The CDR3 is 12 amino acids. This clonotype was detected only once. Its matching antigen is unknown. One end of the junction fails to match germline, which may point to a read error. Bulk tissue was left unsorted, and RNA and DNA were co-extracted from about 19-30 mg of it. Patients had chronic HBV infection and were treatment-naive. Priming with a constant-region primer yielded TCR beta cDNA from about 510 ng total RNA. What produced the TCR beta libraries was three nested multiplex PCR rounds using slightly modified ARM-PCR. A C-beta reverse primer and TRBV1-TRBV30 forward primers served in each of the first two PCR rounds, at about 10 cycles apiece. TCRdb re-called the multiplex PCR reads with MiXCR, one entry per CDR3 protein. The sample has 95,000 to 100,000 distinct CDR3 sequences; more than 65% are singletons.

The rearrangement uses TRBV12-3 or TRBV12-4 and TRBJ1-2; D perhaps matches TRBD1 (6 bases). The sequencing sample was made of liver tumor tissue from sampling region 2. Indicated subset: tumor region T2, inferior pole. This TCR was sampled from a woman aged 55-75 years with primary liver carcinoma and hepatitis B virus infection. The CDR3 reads CTSSPTGYGYTF. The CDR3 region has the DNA TGTACCAGCAGTCCAACAGGGTACGGCTACACCTTC.